One and the same sample provided the 11 T cell receptor beta chains below, sequenced in a study of identical twins. MiXCR, applied by TCRdb to the 5' RACE reads, yields one record per CDR3 protein. The sample has about 690,000 distinct CDR3 sequences; roughly 6% are singletons. Sequencing was done on a sample of naive T cells sorted from blood. The receptor source for this set is a man aged 18 to 29 in good health.

Ten or more counts support this clonotype. The rearrangement uses TRBV29-1 and TRBJ1-1; tentatively, D is TRBD1 (5 bases). The V and J ends lost 8 bases and 6 bases respectively, with 10 bases between them. Looked up from germline, CDR1 is SQVTM and CDR2 is ANQGSEA. This CDR3 contains 10 residues. In nucleotides, the CDR3 is TGCAGCATTCCGGGGCCTGAAGCTTTCTTT. Translated, it gives CSIPGPEAFF.

The table lists this clonotype with many counts. V is TRBV7-9 and J is TRBJ2-1; D uncertain. Germline assignment: CDR1 SEHNR and CDR2 FQNEAQ (reference sequence). V was pared by 3 bases and J by 11 bases, with 11 bases between. The CDR3 has 12 residues. The CDR3: CASSLTAMKQFF. In DNA form, the CDR3 reads TGTGCCAGCAGCTTGACGGCAATGAAGCAGTTCTTC.

This clonotype was counted a few times. The rearrangement joins TRBV6-5 to TRBJ2-2; the D is unclear. The CDR3 is made up of 16 amino acids. Germline V gene sequence: CDR1 MNHEY, CDR2 SVGAGI. Trimming took 2 bases from V and 1 from J, leaving 11 bases between them. The CDR3 is CASSYRTLKNTGELFF. CDR3 DNA sequence: TGTGCCAGCAGTTACCGGACGCTGAAGAACACCGGGGAGCTGTTTTTT.

This chain connects TRBV29-1 to TRBJ1-2, with a weak D call TRBD1 (6 bases). Germline V lookup: CDR1 SQVTM, CDR2 ANQGSEA. This CDR3 is built from 11 residues. The V and J ends lost 6 bases and 6 bases respectively, with 11 bases between them. The CDR3 sequence: CSVGPGDGYTF. The CDR3 coding sequence is TGCAGCGTGGGGCCAGGGGATGGCTACACCTTC.

This clonotype was counted ten times or more. This sequence joins TRBV5-1 and TRBJ2-3, with TRBD1 matching over 7 bases. The CDR3 is made up of 14 amino acids. CDR1 is SGHRS and CDR2 is YFSETQ in the germline V gene. Trimming took 5 bases from V and 1 from J; bases not matched to a gene: 4. CDR3 sequence (DNA): TGCGCCAGCAGGACAGGGACAGGCACAGATACGCAGTATTTT. This encodes CASRTGTGTDTQYF.

This clonotype turned up a few times. This may stem from a read error, because a much larger clone lies one nucleotide away. The chain couples TRBV20-1 to TRBJ2-1, with D possibly matching TRBD2 (6 bases). The CDR3 has 11 amino acids. Trimming removed 1 base at V and 8 bases at J, with 6 bases between. Germline CDR1 is DFQATT and CDR2 is SNEGSKA (reference sequence). As DNA, the CDR3 is TGCAGTGCTAGAGCTAGCGATGAGCAGTTCTTC. This encodes CSARASDEQFF.

This clonotype appeared many times. The chain employs TRBV6-5 and TRBJ2-3, with unresolved D. The CDR3 extends over 15 amino acids. Germline CDR1 MNHEY, CDR2 SVGAGI. V was pared by 4 bases and J by 0 bases, with 11 bases between. The CDR3 here is CASSFESKSTDTQYF. The CDR3 DNA reads TGTGCCAGCAGTTTTGAGTCCAAGAGCACAGATACGCAGTATTTT.

This clonotype has a count of ten or more. The chain links TRBV20-1 to TRBJ2-7, with D possibly matching TRBD2 (6 bases). The CDR3 has 13 amino acids. The germline gives CDR1 DFQATT, CDR2 SNEGSKA (reference sequence). Trimming stripped 6 bases from V and 0 bases from J, with 12 bases between. CDR3 sequence reads: CSARDSYSYEQYF. CDR3 nucleotides: TGCAGTGCCAGGGACTCCTACTCCTACGAGCAGTACTTC.

The rearrangement joins TRBV6-5 to TRBJ2-7; TRBD2 agrees at 10 bases. CDR3 length: 17 residues. In germline, CDR1 is MNHEY, CDR2 SVGAGI. Trimming cost V 0 bases and J 4 bases; bases outside gene matches: 9. CDR3 in amino acids: CASSYSLLAGAAYEQYF. The CDR3 bases are TGTGCCAGCAGTTACTCATTGCTAGCGGGAGCCGCATACGAGCAGTACTTC.

This clonotype has a count of ten or more. V usage is TRBV5-1 and J usage is TRBJ2-5; no reliable D call. Germline V gene lookup returns CDR1 SGHRS and CDR2 YFSETQ. The CDR3 has 13 residues. V lost 3 bases, J lost 5 bases, and 11 bases lay in between. The CDR3 DNA is TGCGCCAGCAGCTCCGGAGATTACGAGACCCAGTACTTC. It specifies CASSSGDYETQYF.

With regard to this clonotype: One base away lies a much larger clone, so this may be a sequencing read error. This sequence joins TRBV12-3 or TRBV12-4 and TRBJ2-7; a weak D match, TRBD2 (6 bases). The CDR3 has 13 amino acids. Trimming stripped 6 bases from V and 5 bases from J, with 14 bases between. The CDR3 nucleotides are TGTGCCAGCAGCCGGACTAACAGGAACGAGCAGTACTTC. Its protein is CASSRTNRNEQYF.